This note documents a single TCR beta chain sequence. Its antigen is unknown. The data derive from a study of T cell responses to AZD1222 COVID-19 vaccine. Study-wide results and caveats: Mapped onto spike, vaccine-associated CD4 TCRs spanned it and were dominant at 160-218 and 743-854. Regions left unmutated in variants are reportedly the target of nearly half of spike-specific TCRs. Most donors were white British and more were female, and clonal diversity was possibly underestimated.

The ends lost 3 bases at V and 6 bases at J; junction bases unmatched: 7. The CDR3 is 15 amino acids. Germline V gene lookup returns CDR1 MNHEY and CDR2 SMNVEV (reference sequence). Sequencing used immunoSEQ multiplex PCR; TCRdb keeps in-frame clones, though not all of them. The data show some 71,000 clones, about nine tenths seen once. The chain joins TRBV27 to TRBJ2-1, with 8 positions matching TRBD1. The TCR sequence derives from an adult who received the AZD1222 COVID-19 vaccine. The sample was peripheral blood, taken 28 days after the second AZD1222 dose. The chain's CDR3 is CASSFWQGAGNEQFF. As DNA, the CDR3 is TGTGCCAGCAGTTTTTGGCAGGGGGCTGGCAATGAGCAGTTCTTC.